These 20 T cell receptor beta chains were all obtained from the same sample, sequenced in a study of early T cells in non-severe SARS-CoV-2 infection. TCRdb fed the 5' RACE reads into MiXCR, producing one record per CDR3 protein. The sample consists of some 61,000 distinct CDR3 sequences, 10% of them appearing once. Material for sequencing was whole blood. These receptors were taken from an adult who was a healthcare worker with PCR-confirmed SARS-CoV-2 infection or an uninfected control (not recorded which).

The V gene is TRBV10-1, the J gene TRBJ2-5; TRBD2 might be the D (6 bases). This CDR3 has 14 residues. CDR1 is WNHNN and CDR2 is SYGVQD in the germline V gene (reference sequence). Trimming cost V 5 bases and J 4 bases, with 14 bases left between them. In DNA, the CDR3 is TGCGCCAGCAGTCTTGGAGGGTCGGGAGAGACCCAGTACTTC. Translation gives CASSLGGSGETQYF.

This clonotype was seen a few times. V gene TRBV7-2 combines with J gene TRBJ2-3, with D unresolved. The CDR3 is made up of 15 amino acids. With 2 bases removed from V and 0 bases from J, the gap between germline ends came to 9 bases. Germline CDR1 is SGHTA and CDR2 is FQGNSA. In DNA form, the CDR3 reads TGTGCCAGCAGCTTACAAGTGCCTAGCACAGATACGCAGTATTTT. It translates to CASSLQVPSTDTQYF.

This clonotype has only a few counts. The V gene is TRBV11-1, the J gene TRBJ1-3; D gene unclear. Trimming removed 2 bases at V and 4 bases at J, with 12 bases between. The CDR3 has 15 amino acids. The V gene's germline CDR1 is SGHAT and CDR2 FQDESV (reference sequence). The CDR3: CASSLLGSSGNTIYF. The CDR3 DNA follows: TGTGCCAGCAGCTTACTCGGCTCTTCGGGAAACACCATATATTTT.

The chain uses TRBV11-2 and TRBJ2-7; D is possibly TRBD1 or TRBD2 (5 bases each). Trimming cost V 4 bases and J 6 bases, with 7 bases left between them. CDR1 is SGHAT, CDR2 FQNNGV, per germline. The CDR3 runs 11 residues. CDR3 nucleotides: TGTGCCAGCAGCTCGGGACCCGAGCAGTACTTC. Translation: CASSSGPEQYF.

The chain carries TRBV4-2 and TRBJ2-7; D is perhaps TRBD2 (6 bases). Trimming shortened V by 3 bases and J by 4 bases, and 22 bases separated the two germline ends. Germline V lookup: CDR1 LGHNA, CDR2 YNFKEQ. The CDR3 runs 17 residues. The DNA of the CDR3 is TGTGCCAGCAGCCAGAGGGTAATCATAGCGGAGGTATACGAGCAGTACTTC. Translating it yields CASSQRVIIAEVYEQYF.

This clonotype occurred many times. The chain recombines TRBV5-1 with TRBJ1-4; D gene unclear. The CDR3 is made up of 16 amino acids. CDR1 is SGHRS and CDR2 is YFSETQ in the germline V gene. Trimming removed 2 bases from V and 1 base from J, with 12 bases in between. CDR3 in amino acids: CASSFGERGTNEKLFF. The DNA of the CDR3 is TGCGCCAGCAGCTTTGGGGAGCGAGGAACTAATGAAAAACTGTTTTTT.

The genes are TRBV21-1 and TRBJ2-7; no check of the table's D call, TRBD1, against the DNA was made. TRBV21-1 is a known pseudogene. The CDR3 length is 13 residues. The CDR3 loop is CASSKRQAVRQYF. CDR3 DNA sequence: TGTGCCAGCAGCAAACGACAGGCGGTTCGGCAGTACTTC.

This clonotype was picked up many times. The J gene is TRBJ1-6, the V gene TRBV14; 7 bases line up with TRBD1. This CDR3 has 15 residues. Germline CDR1 is SGHDN and CDR2 is FVKESK. V lost 2 bases, J lost 10 bases, and 8 bases stayed unmatched. The CDR3 spells CASSQRQQGLSPLHF. The DNA for the CDR3 is TGTGCCAGCAGCCAAAGACAACAGGGGTTGTCACCCCTCCACTTT.

V usage is TRBV29-1 and J usage is TRBJ2-7; 12 bases map to TRBD2. Germline V lookup: CDR1 SQVTM, CDR2 ANQGSEA. This CDR3 contains 16 residues. Unmatched junction bases numbered 13, after V lost 7 bases and J lost 3 bases. The CDR3 DNA sequence: TGCAGCGCCCTTACTAGCGGGGGGCTAACTAACTACGAGCAGTACTTC. Protein: CSALTSGGLTNYEQYF.

This clonotype appeared a few times. The V call is TRBV14, the J call TRBJ2-7; D ambiguous. The CDR3 is 15 amino acids. Per germline, CDR1 SGHDN and CDR2 FVKESK. The V and J ends lost 2 bases and 0 bases respectively, with 11 bases between them. CDR3 amino acids: CASSQYGLSSYEQYF. The CDR3, as DNA: TGTGCCAGCAGCCAATATGGCCTGAGCTCCTACGAGCAGTACTTC.

This clonotype was seen at least ten times. The rearrangement links TRBV6-2 or TRBV6-3 to TRBJ2-7; D is unclear. The CDR3 sequence is 12 residues long. CDR1 and CDR2 (germline): MNHEY, SVGEGT. V lost 6 bases, J lost 6 bases, and 12 bases lay in between. CDR3 DNA sequence: TGTGCCAGCAGACCGCGTACCTTCGAGCAGTACTTC. Translated, it gives CASRPRTFEQYF.

The rearrangement uses TRBV9 and TRBJ2-1, with 7 bases that match TRBD2. Germline trimming cut 0 bases from V and 5 bases from J; bases unmatched to any gene: 5. This CDR3 is 15 amino acids long. Germline lookup yields CDR1 SGDLS and CDR2 YYNGEE. Written as DNA, the CDR3 is TGTGCCAGCAGCGTAGCTGGGCTAGCGGACAATGAGCAGTTCTTC. Translating gives CASSVAGLADNEQFF.

The rearrangement uses TRBV7-3 and TRBJ2-3; weak D call: TRBD1 (5 bases). The CDR3 consists of 16 residues. The germline CDR1 and CDR2 sequences are SGHTA and FQGTGA. V gave up 5 bases and J gave up 7 bases, with 22 bases separating them. The CDR3 loop is CASSHAPQGPLHTQYF. CDR3 sequence (DNA): TGTGCCAGCAGCCACGCCCCCCAGGGCCCTCTGCATACGCAGTATTTT.

The chain combines TRBV19 with TRBJ1-4; D is unresolved. Germline V gene lookup returns CDR1 LNHDA and CDR2 SQIVND (reference sequence). There are 15 residues in the CDR3. The V and J ends lost 7 bases and 1 base respectively, with 13 bases between them. The CDR3 DNA sequence: TGTGCCAGTATGTCGGGTTTTCGAACTAATGAAAAACTGTTTTTT. Translation gives CASMSGFRTNEKLFF.

This clonotype was seen a few times. V is TRBV29-1 and J is TRBJ2-7; D gene unclear. The germline V gene encodes CDR1 SQVTM and CDR2 ANQGSEA. The V end lost 7 bases, the J end lost 5 bases, and 12 bases lay between the germline ends. This CDR3 has 11 residues. The DNA for the CDR3 is TGCAGCGCCGGTGGTAGGGACGAGCAGTACTTC. Protein product: CSAGGRDEQYF.

In its sample, this clonotype was seen a few times. V is TRBV20-1 and J is TRBJ1-1, with a weak D call TRBD1 (5 bases). Germline CDR1 reads DFQATT; CDR2 reads SNEGSKA (reference sequence). V was trimmed by 0 bases and J by 4 bases, leaving 9 bases between them. The CDR3 has 13 residues. Here the CDR3 reads CSARDPGGTEAFF. CDR3 nucleotides: TGCAGTGCTAGAGACCCCGGGGGCACTGAAGCTTTCTTT.

V usage is TRBV6-1 and J usage is TRBJ1-2; TRBD1 matches at 11 bases. There are 14 residues in the CDR3. Germline V gene sequence: CDR1 MNHNS, CDR2 SASEGT. With 0 bases clipped from V and 8 bases from J, the junction kept 2 bases outside the gene matches. The CDR3 reads CASSEAGTGGGYTF. DNA for the CDR3: TGTGCCAGCAGTGAAGCGGGGACAGGGGGAGGCTACACCTTC.

Many counts were recorded for this clonotype. The J gene is TRBJ2-7, the V gene TRBV6-1; D gene unclear. The V end lost 2 bases, the J end lost 5 bases, and 4 bases lay between the germline ends. Germline V gene data show CDR1 as MNHNS and CDR2 as SASEGT. The length of the CDR3 is 11 residues. The DNA for the CDR3 is TGTGCCAGCAGTGAACCCCACGAGCAGTACTTC. It codes for CASSEPHEQYF.

This clonotype was counted at least ten times. The rearrangement joins TRBV7-8 to TRBJ2-2; perhaps TRBD2 as D (5 bases). V was clipped by 6 bases and J by 5 bases, with 13 bases between them. Germline CDR1 is SGHVS and CDR2 is FQNEAQ. CDR3 size: 14 residues. The CDR3 sequence: CASRPELVTGELFF. DNA of the CDR3: TGTGCCAGCAGACCCGAACTAGTTACCGGGGAGCTGTTTTTT.

CDR3 sequence reads: CSVEGVAGGEQYF. In nucleotides, the CDR3 is TGCAGCGTTGAGGGGGTAGCGGGAGGCGAGCAGTACTTC. This rearrangement joins TRBV29-1 to TRBJ2-7; TRBD2 matches 10 bases. After removal of 3 bases from V and 6 bases from J, the junction contained 5 bases not matched to a gene. This CDR3 spans 13 amino acids. Germline CDR1 is SQVTM and CDR2 is ANQGSEA.